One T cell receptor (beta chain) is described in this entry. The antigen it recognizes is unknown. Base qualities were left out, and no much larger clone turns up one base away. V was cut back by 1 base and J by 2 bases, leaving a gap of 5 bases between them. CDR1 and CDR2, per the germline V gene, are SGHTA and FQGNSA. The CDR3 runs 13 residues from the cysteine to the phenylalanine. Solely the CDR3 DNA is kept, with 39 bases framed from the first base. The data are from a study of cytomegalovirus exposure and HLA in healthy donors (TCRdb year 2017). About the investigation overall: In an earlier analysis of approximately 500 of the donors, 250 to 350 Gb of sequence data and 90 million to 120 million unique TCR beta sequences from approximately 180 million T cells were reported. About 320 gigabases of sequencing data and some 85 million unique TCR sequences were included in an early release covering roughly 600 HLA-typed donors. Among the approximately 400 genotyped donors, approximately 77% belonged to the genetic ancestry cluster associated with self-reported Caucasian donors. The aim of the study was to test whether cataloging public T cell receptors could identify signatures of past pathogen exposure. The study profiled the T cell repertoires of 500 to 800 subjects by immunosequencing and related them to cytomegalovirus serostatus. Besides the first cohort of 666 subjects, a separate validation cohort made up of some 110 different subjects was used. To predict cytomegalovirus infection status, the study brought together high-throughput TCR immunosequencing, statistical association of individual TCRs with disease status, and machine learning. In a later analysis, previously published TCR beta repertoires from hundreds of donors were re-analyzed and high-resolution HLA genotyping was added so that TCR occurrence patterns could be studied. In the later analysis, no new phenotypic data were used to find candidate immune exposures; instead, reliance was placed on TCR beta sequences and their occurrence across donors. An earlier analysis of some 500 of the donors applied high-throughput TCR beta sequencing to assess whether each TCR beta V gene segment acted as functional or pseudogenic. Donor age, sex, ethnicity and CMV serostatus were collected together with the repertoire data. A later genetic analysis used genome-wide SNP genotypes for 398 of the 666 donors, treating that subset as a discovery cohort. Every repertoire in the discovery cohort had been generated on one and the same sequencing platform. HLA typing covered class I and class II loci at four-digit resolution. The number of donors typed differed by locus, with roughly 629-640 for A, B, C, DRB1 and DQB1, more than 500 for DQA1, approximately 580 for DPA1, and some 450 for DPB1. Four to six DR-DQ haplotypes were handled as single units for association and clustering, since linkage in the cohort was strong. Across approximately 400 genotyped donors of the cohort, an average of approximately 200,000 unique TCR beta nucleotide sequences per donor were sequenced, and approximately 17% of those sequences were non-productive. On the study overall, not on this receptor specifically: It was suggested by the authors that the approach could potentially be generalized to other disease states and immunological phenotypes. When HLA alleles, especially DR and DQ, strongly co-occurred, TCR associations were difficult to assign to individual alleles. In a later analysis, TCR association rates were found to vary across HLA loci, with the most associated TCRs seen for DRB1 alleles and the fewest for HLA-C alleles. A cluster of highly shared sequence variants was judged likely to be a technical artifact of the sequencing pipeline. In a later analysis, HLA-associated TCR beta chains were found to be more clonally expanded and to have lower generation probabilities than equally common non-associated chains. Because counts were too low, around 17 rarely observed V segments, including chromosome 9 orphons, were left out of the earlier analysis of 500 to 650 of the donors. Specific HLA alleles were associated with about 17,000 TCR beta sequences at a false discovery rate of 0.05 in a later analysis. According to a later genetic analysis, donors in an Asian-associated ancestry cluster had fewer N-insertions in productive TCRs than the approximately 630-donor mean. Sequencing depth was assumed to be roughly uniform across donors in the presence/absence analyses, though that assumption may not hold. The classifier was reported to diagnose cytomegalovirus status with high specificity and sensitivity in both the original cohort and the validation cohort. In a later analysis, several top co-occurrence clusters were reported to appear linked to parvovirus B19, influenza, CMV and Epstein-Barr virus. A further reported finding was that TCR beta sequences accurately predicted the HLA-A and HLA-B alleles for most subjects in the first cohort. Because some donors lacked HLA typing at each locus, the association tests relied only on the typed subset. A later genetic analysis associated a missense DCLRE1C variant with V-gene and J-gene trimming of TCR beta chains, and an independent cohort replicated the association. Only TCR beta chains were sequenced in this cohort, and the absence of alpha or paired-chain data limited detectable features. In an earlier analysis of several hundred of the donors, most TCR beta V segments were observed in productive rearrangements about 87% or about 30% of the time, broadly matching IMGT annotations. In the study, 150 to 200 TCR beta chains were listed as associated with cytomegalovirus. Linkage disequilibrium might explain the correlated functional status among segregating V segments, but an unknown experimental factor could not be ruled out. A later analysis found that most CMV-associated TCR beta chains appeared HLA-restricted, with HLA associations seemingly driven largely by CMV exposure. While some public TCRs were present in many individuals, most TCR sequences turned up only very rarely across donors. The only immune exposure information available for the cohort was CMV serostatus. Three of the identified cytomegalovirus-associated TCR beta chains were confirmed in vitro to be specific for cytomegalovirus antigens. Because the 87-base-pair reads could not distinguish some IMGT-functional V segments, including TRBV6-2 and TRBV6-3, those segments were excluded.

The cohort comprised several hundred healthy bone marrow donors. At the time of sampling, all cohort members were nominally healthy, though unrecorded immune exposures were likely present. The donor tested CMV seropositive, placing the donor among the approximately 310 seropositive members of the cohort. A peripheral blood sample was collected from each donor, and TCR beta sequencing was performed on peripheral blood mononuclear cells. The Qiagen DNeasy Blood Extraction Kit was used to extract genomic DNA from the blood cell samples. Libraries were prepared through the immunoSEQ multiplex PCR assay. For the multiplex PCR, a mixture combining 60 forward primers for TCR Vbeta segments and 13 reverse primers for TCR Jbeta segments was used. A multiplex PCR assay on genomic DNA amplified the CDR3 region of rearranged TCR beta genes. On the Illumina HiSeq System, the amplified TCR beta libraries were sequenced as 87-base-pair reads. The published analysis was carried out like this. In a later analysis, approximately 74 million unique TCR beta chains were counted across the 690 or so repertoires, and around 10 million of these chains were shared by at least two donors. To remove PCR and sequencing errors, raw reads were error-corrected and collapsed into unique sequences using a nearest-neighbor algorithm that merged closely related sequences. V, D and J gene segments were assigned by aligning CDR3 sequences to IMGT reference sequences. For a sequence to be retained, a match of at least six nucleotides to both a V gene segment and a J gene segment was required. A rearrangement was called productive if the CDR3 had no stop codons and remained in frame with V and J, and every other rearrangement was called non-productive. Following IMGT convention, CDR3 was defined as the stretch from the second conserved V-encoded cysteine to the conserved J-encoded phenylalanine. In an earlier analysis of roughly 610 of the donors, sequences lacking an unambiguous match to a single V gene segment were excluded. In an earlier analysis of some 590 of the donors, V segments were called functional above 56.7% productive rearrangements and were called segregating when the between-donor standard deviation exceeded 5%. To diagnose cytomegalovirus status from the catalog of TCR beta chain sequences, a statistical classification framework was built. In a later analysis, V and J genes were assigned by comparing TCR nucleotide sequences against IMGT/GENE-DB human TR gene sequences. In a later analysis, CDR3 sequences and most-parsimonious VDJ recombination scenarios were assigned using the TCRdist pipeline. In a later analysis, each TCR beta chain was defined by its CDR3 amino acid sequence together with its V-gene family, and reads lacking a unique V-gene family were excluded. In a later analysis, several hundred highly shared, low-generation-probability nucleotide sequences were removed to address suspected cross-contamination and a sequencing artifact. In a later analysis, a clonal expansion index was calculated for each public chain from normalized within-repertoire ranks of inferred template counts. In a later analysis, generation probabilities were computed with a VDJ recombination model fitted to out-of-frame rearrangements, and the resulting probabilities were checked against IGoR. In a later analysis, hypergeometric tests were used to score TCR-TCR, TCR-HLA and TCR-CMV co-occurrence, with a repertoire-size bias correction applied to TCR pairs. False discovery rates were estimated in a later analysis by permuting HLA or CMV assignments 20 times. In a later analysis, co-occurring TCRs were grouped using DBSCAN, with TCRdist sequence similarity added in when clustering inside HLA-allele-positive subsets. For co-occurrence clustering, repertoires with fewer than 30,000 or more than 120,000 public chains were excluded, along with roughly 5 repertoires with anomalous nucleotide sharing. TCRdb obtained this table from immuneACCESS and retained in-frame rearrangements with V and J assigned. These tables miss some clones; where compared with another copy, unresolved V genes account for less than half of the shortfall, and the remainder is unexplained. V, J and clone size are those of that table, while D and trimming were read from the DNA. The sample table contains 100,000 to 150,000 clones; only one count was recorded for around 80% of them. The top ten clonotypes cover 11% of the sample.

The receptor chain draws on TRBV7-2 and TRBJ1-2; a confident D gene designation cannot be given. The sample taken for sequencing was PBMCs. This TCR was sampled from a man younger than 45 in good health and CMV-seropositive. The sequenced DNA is TGTGCCAGCAGCTTAGGAGGAAACTATGGCTACACCTTC. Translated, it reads CASSLGGNYGYTF.